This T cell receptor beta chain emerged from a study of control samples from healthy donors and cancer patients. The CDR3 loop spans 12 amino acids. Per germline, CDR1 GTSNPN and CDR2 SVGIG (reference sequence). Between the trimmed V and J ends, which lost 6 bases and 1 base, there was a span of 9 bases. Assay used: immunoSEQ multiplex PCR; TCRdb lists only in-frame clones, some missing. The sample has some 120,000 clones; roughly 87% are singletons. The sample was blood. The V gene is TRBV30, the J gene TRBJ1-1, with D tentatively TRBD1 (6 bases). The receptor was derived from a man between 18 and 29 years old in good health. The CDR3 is CACVDRNTEAFF. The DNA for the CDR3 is TGTGCCTGTGTGGACAGGAACACTGAAGCTTTCTTT.